What follows is one TCR beta chain and its context. Its antigen remains unidentified. This sample was included in a study of regulatory dendritic cells for organ transplantation. V lost 2 bases, J lost 7 bases, and 0 bases lay in between. The CDR3 loop spans 10 amino acids. Germline V gene lookup returns CDR1 SGHTA and CDR2 FQGNSA. Memory T cells were CD45RO+, naive were CD45RA+, sorted by FACS. Assay: immunoSEQ multiplex PCR; the TCRdb copy retains only in-frame clones and omits some. Among 35,000 to 45,000 clones listed, about 90% were seen once. Study-wide findings and caveats: Naive CD4+ and CD8+ repertoires were highly diverse; memory CD8+ was most oligoclonal. Memory CD8+ clonal expansion seemed more limited with regulatory than mature dendritic cells. Considerable individual heterogeneity was seen in alloreactive memory CD8+ T cells.

The sequencing input was naive CD8+ T cells from blood. Subset specified: CD45RA+ naive T cells. The V call is TRBV7-2, the J call TRBJ1-3, with D unresolved. The TCR was taken from a human donor in good health. The CDR3 reads CASSLNTIYF. The CDR3 nucleotides are TGTGCCAGCAGCTTAAACACCATATATTTT.